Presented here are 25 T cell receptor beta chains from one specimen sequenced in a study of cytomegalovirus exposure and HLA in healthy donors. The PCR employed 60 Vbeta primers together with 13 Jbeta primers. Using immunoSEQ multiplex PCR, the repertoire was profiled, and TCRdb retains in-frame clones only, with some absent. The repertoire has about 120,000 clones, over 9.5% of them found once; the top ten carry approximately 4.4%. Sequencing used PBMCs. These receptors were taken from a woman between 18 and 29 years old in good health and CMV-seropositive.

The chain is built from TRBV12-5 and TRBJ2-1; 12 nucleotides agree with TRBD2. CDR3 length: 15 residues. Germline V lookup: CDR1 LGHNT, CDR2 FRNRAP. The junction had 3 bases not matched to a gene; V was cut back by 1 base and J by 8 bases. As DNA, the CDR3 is TGTGCTAGTGGTTTGGGGACTAGCGGGGTGGATGAGCAGTTCTTC. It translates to CASGLGTSGVDEQFF. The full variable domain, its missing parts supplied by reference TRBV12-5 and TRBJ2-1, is DARVTQTPRHKVTEMGQEVTMRCQPILGHNTVFWYRQTMMQGLELLAYFRNRAPLDDSGMPKDRFSAEMPDATLATLKIQPSEPRDSAVYFCASGLGTSGVDEQFFGPGTRLTVL.

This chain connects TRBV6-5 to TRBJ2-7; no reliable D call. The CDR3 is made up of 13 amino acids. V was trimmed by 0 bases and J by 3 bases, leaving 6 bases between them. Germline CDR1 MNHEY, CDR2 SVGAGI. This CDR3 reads CASSYSPVYEQYF. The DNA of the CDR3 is TGTGCCAGCAGTTACTCCCCTGTCTACGAGCAGTACTTC.

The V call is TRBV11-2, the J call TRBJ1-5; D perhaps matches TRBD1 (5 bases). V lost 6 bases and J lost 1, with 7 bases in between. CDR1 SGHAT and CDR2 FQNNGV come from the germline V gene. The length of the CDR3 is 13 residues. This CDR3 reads CASRGQSNQPQHF. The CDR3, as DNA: TGTGCCAGCAGAGGACAAAGCAATCAGCCCCAGCATTTT.

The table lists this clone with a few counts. The CDR3, as DNA: TGTGCCTGGATGAAACTTAGCGGGGAGCTGTTTTTT. It specifies CAWMKLSGELFF. The gene calls are TRBV30 and TRBJ2-2, with unresolved D. The V end lost 4 bases, the J end lost 7 bases, and 10 bases lay between the germline ends. The CDR3 contains 12 residues. Germline CDR1 reads GTSNPN; CDR2 reads SVGIG (reference sequence).

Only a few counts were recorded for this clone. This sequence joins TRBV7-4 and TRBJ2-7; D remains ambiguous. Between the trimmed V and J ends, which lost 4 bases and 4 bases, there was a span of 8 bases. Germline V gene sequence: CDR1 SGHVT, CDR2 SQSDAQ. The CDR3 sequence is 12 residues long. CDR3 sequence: CASSSEPYEQYF. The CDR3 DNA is TGTGCCAGCAGCTCGGAGCCTTACGAGCAGTACTTC.

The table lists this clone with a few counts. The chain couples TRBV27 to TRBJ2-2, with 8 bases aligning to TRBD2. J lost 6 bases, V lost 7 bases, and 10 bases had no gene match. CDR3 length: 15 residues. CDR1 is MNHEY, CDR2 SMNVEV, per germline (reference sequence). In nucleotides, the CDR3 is TGTGCCAGCACTAAAGGACTAGCTGAGTCCGGGGAGCTGTTTTTT. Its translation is CASTKGLAESGELFF.

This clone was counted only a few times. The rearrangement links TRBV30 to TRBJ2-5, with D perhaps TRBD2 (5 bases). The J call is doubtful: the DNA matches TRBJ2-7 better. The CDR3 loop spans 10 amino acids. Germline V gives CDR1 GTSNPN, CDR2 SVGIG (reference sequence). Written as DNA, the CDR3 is TGTGCCTGGGGACTTTACGAGCAGTACTTC. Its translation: CAWGLYEQYF.

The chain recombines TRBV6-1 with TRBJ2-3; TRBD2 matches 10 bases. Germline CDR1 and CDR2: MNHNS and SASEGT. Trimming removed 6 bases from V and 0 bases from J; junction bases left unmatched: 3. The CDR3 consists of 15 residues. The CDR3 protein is CASRWTSGSTDTQYF. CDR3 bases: TGTGCCAGCAGGTGGACTAGCGGAAGCACAGATACGCAGTATTTT.

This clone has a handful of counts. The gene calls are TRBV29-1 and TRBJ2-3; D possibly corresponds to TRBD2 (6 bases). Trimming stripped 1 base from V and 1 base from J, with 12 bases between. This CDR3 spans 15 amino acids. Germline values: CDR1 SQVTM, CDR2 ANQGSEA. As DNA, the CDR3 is TGCAGCGTTGAAGTTCTAGCGCGTGGCACAGATACGCAGTATTTT. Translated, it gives CSVEVLARGTDTQYF.

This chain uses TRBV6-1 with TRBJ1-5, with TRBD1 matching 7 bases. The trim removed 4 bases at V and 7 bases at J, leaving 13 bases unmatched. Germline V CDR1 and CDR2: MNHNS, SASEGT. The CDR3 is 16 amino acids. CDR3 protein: CASSGPPQTGRQPQHF. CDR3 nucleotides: TGTGCCAGCAGTGGTCCTCCCCAGACAGGGAGGCAGCCCCAGCATTTT.

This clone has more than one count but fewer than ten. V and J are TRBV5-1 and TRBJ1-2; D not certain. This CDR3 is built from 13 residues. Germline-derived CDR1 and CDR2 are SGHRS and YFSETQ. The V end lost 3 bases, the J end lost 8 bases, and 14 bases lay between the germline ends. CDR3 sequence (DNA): TGCGCCAGCAGCTATTGGGGAGGAGACGGCTACACCTTC. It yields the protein CASSYWGGDGYTF.

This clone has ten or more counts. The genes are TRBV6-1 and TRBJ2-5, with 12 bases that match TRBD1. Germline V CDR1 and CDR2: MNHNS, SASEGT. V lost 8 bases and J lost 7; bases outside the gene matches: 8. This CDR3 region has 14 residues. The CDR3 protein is CASWPGQGARTQYF. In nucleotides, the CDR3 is TGTGCCAGCTGGCCGGGACAGGGGGCCCGGACCCAGTACTTC.

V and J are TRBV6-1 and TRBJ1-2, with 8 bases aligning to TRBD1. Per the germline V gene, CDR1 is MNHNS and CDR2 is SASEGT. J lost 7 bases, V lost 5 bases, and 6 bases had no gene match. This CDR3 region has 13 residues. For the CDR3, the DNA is TGTGCCAGCAGTCCGACAGGGGCCCTTGGCTACACCTTC. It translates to CASSPTGALGYTF.

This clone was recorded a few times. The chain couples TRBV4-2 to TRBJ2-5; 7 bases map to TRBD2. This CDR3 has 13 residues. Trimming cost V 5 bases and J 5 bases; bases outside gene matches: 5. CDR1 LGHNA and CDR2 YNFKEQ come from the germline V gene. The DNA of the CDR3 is TGTGCCAGCAGCGGACTAGTCGGGGAGACCCAGTACTTC. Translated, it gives CASSGLVGETQYF.

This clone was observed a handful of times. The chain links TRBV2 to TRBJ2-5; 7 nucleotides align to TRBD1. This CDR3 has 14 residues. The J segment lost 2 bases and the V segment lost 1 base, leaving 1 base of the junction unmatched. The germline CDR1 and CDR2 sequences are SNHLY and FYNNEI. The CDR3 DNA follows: TGTGCCAGCAGTGAAGGGGGACAGCAAGAGACCCAGTACTTC. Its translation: CASSEGGQQETQYF.

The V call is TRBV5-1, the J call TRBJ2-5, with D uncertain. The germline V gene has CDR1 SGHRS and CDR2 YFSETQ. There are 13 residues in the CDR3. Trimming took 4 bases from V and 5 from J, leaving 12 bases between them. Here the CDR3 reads CASSPGLVETQYF. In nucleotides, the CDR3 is TGCGCCAGCAGCCCGGGTTTGGTGGAGACCCAGTACTTC.

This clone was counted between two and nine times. CDR3 DNA: TGTGCCAGCAGTGAATCAGGACAGGACTACGAGCAGTACTTC. It yields the protein CASSESGQDYEQYF. V gene TRBV25-1 combines with J gene TRBJ2-7; 7 nucleotides agree with TRBD1. CDR1 is MGHDK, CDR2 SYGVNS, per germline. There are 14 residues in the CDR3. The trim removed 1 base at V and 3 bases at J, leaving 3 bases unmatched.

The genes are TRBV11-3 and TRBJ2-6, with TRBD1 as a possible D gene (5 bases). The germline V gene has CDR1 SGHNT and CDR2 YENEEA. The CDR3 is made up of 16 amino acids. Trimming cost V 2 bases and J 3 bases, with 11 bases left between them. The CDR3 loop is CASSLQGSGGANVLTF. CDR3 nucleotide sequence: TGTGCCAGCAGCTTACAGGGCTCGGGTGGGGCCAACGTCCTGACTTTC.

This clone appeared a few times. The CDR3 sequence: CASSPVEGLDRSKTQYF. CDR3 sequence (DNA): TGTGCCAGCAGCCCCGTAGAGGGACTAGACCGGAGCAAGACCCAGTACTTC. This chain links TRBV13 with TRBJ2-5; 8 positions match TRBD2. The J segment lost 6 bases and the V segment lost 5 bases, leaving 17 bases of the junction unmatched. The germline CDR1 and CDR2 sequences are PRHDT and FYEKMQ (reference sequence). This CDR3 has 17 amino acids.

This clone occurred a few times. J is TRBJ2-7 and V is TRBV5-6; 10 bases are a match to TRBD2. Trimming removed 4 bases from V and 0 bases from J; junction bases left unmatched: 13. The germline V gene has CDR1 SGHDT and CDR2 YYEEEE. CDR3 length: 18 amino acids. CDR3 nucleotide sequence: TGTGCCAGCAGCGCTCTGACTAGCGGGTCCTTAAGCTCCTACGAGCAGTACTTC. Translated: CASSALTSGSLSSYEQYF.

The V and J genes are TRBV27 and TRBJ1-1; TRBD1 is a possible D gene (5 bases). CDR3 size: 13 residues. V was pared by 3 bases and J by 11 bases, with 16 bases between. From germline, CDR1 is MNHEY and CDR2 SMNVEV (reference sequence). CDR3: CASSFGGVGTAFF. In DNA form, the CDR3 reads TGTGCCAGCAGTTTTGGGGGGGTCGGTACGGCTTTCTTT.

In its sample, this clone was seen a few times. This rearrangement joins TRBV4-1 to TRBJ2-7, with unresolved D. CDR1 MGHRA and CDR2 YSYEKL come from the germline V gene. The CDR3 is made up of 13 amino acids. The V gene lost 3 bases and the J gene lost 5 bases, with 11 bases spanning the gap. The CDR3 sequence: CASSHVSSNEQYF. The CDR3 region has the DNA TGCGCCAGCAGCCATGTTAGTTCAAACGAGCAGTACTTC.

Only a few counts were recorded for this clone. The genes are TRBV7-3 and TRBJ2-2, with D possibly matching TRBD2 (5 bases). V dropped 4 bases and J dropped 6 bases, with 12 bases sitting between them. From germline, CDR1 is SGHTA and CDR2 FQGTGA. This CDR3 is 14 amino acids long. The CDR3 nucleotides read TGTGCCAGCAGCTCGTACGGGGTCGCCGGGGAGCTGTTTTTT. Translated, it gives CASSSYGVAGELFF.

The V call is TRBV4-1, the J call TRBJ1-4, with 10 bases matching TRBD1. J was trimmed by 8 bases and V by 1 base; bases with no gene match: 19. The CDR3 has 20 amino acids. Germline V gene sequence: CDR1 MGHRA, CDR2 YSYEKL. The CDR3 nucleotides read TGCGCCAGCAGCCAAGTTAGATACGGGACAGGGGTACTGGGAGGGGAAAAACTGTTTTTT. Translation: CASSQVRYGTGVLGGEKLFF.

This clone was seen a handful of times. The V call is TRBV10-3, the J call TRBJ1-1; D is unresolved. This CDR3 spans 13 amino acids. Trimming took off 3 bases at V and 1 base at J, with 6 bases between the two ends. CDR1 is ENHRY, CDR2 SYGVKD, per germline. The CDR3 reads CAISDSGNTEAFF. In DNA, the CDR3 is TGTGCCATCAGTGATTCCGGGAACACTGAAGCTTTCTTT.